The 5 T cell receptor beta chains below come from one sample, sequenced in a study of metastatic and nonmetastatic thyroid tumors. Patients underwent thyroid surgery, and none had received any treatment before it. TCRdb used MiXCR to call clones anew from the PCR reads. Altogether tens of thousands of clones are present, over 9.5% being singletons, with the ten largest covering roughly 12%. What was sequenced was blood. The receptors stem from a female donor with papillary thyroid cancer or a benign thyroid nodule (not recorded which). Some clones in this sample may be carry-over from other donors' samples.

The V gene is TRBV20-1, the J gene TRBJ2-1; D not resolved. The CDR3 sequence is 15 residues long. The germline CDR1 and CDR2 sequences are DFQATT and SNEGSKA (reference sequence). V lost 6 bases and J 0 bases, leaving 15 bases between the germline ends. CDR3 loop: CSAPPVYSSYNEQFF. The DNA of the CDR3 is TGCAGTGCACCCCCGGTGTATAGCTCCTACAATGAGCAGTTCTTC.

This clone was seen at least ten times. This chain connects TRBV2 to TRBJ1-5, with 8 positions matching TRBD1. CDR3 size: 14 residues. Per the germline V gene, CDR1 is SNHLY and CDR2 is FYNNEI. J was trimmed by 4 bases and V by 4 bases; bases with no gene match: 3. The CDR3: CASSARGRNQPQHF. DNA of the CDR3: TGTGCCAGCAGTGCCAGGGGGCGTAATCAGCCCCAGCATTTT. The full variable domain, its missing parts supplied by reference TRBV2 and TRBJ1-5, is EPEVTQTPSHQVTQMGQEVILRCVPISNHLYFYWYRQILGQKVEFLVSFYNNEISEKSEIFDDQFSVERPDGSNFTLKIRSTKLEDSAMYFCASSARGRNQPQHFGDGTRLSIL.

Worth noting for this clone: A read error is possible here, since a much larger clone lies one base away. The chain couples TRBV7-9 to TRBJ2-2; 8 nucleotides align to TRBD1. Trimming at V came to 6 bases and at J to 6 bases, leaving 9 bases not matched to a gene. From germline, CDR1 is SEHNR and CDR2 FQNEAQ (reference sequence). The CDR3 length is 15 residues. CDR3 in DNA: TGTGCCAGCAGACCAGGACAGGGAGGCCCCGGGGAGCTGTTTTTT. It is translated as CASRPGQGGPGELFF.

This clone was found many times. This sequence joins TRBV28 and TRBJ2-7; TRBD1 aligns across 10 bases. The CDR3 runs to 17 residues. From germline, CDR1 is MDHEN and CDR2 SYDVKM. The V and J ends lost 5 bases and 2 bases, in that order; junction bases with no gene match: 12. The CDR3, as DNA: TGTGCCAGCAGTCCCCCCTCCCGGGACAGGGGTCCCTACGAGCAGTACTTC. Translated: CASSPPSRDRGPYEQYF.

At least ten counts were recorded for this clone. The V call is TRBV30, the J call TRBJ1-1; D is unresolved. Germline V gives CDR1 GTSNPN, CDR2 SVGIG (reference sequence). Trimming pared 6 bases from V and 5 bases from J, leaving 10 bases between. The CDR3 sequence is 11 residues long. The CDR3 protein is CACRRGTEAFF. CDR3 bases: TGTGCCTGTAGGCGGGGTACTGAAGCTTTCTTT.